The 13 T cell receptor beta chains below were found in one sample sequenced in a study of CD8 T cells in ankylosing spondylitis. TCRdb called the 5' RACE reads again in MiXCR, with one record for every CDR3 protein. The sample shows 200,000 or so distinct CDR3 sequences, 13% of them seen only once. The sample taken for sequencing was blood, either unsorted or a sorted T cell fraction (not recorded which). Receptors originate from a female donor with ankylosing spondylitis or in good health (not recorded which).

This clonotype has a handful of counts. The J gene is TRBJ1-1, the V gene TRBV29-1, with D perhaps matching TRBD1 (5 bases). This CDR3 comprises 13 residues. Trimming left V 4 bases short and J 1 base short, with 10 bases between. In germline, CDR1 is SQVTM, CDR2 ANQGSEA. Here the CDR3 reads CSVAWGTNTEAFF. CDR3 bases: TGCAGCGTTGCTTGGGGGACGAACACTGAAGCTTTCTTT.

This clonotype was counted many times. This chain uses TRBV10-3 with TRBJ2-2; D remains unclear. Germline loops: CDR1 ENHRY, CDR2 SYGVKD. The CDR3 spans 15 residues. V lost 6 bases and J lost 5, with 16 bases in between. Here the CDR3 DNA reads TGTGCCATCAGCGAGGTCAAGGGTGAGACCGGGGAGCTGTTTTTT. It codes for CAISEVKGETGELFF.

This clonotype was observed at least ten times. The CDR3 spells CASSSYGQVTTYEQYF. Written as DNA, the CDR3 is TGTGCCAGCAGTTCATACGGACAGGTTACCACCTACGAGCAGTACTTC. This chain joins TRBV27 and TRBJ2-7, with 7 bases lining up with TRBD1. This CDR3 comprises 16 residues. V lost 4 bases to trimming and J lost 2 bases; unmatched junction nucleotides: 11. The germline V gene encodes CDR1 MNHEY and CDR2 SMNVEV (reference sequence).

This clonotype turned up a few times. The chain uses TRBV7-8 and TRBJ2-1; 8 nucleotides match TRBD1. Trimming took 4 bases from V and 14 from J; bases not matched to a gene: 16. The germline V gene encodes CDR1 SGHVS and CDR2 FQNEAQ. The CDR3 is 15 amino acids. In DNA form, the CDR3 reads TGTGCCAGCAGCTCACCTGGACAGGGAGTTGTAATGGAGTTCTTC. Translating it yields CASSSPGQGVVMEFF.

This clonotype occurred many times. The chain uses TRBV5-1 and TRBJ2-7; D is possibly TRBD1 (6 bases). In germline, CDR1 is SGHRS, CDR2 YFSETQ. The length of the CDR3 is 11 residues. Between the trimmed V and J ends, which lost 4 bases and 7 bases, there was a span of 9 bases. The CDR3 DNA reads TGCGCCAGCAGCAGGGGGAGTGAGCAGTACTTC. Protein sequence: CASSRGSEQYF.

This clonotype was found many times. The rearrangement joins TRBV5-5 to TRBJ2-1; 8 bases are a match to TRBD1. Germline V gene lookup returns CDR1 SGHKS and CDR2 YYEKEE (reference sequence). J lost 8 bases, V lost 4 bases, and 5 bases had no gene match. This CDR3 is 13 amino acids long. The CDR3 DNA reads as TGTGCCAGCAGCCCTGGACAGGGCCATGAGCAGTTCTTC. Its translation is CASSPGQGHEQFF.

This clonotype was seen at least ten times. The chain joins TRBV5-5 to TRBJ1-5; unclear D gene. Trimming took off 0 bases at V and 5 bases at J, with 6 bases between the two ends. Looked up from germline, CDR1 is SGHKS and CDR2 is YYEKEE (reference sequence). This CDR3 region has 13 residues. The CDR3 is CASSLESDQPQHF. Written as DNA, the CDR3 is TGTGCCAGCAGCTTGGAATCGGATCAGCCCCAGCATTTT.

This chain connects TRBV30 to TRBJ2-3; tentative D call: TRBD1 (7 bases). V was clipped by 2 bases and J by 6 bases, with 12 bases between them. Germline V gene lookup returns CDR1 GTSNPN and CDR2 SVGIG (reference sequence). The CDR3 has 13 amino acids. CDR3: CAWSRAGGDTQYF. CDR3 sequence (DNA): TGTGCCTGGAGTAGAGCAGGGGGGGATACGCAGTATTTT.

The chain combines TRBV20-1 with TRBJ2-2; maybe TRBD2 (6 bases). Germline CDR1 and CDR2: DFQATT and SNEGSKA (reference sequence). The CDR3 extends over 16 amino acids. Trimming left V 0 bases short and J 3 bases short, with 14 bases between. The CDR3 bases are TGCAGTGCTAGAGATCCCCGGGGGAGGTACACCGGGGAGCTGTTTTTT. Protein product: CSARDPRGRYTGELFF.

This clonotype was seen at least ten times. The chain couples TRBV29-1 to TRBJ2-4; D is unresolved. This CDR3 comprises 13 residues. Trimming pared 4 bases from V and 7 bases from J, leaving 14 bases between. Germline V gene sequence: CDR1 SQVTM, CDR2 ANQGSEA. This CDR3 is CSVGETGMNIQYF. Here the CDR3 DNA reads TGCAGCGTTGGAGAAACGGGTATGAACATTCAGTACTTC. Full variable domain (remainder filled in from reference TRBV29-1 and TRBJ2-4): SAVISQKPSRDICQRGTSLTIQCQVDSQVTMMFWYRQQPGQSLTLIATANQGSEATYESGFVIDKFPISRPNLTFSTLTVSNMSPEDSSIYLCSVGETGMNIQYFGAGTRLSVL.

This clonotype was counted ten times or more. V is TRBV20-1 and J is TRBJ2-7; maybe TRBD1 (6 bases). Between the trimmed V and J ends, which lost 5 bases and 1 base, there was a span of 15 bases. CDR1 is DFQATT, CDR2 SNEGSKA, per germline (reference sequence). This CDR3 has 14 amino acids. This CDR3 reads CSAPRQDSSYEQYF. The CDR3 DNA is TGCAGTGCTCCACGACAGGACTCGTCCTACGAGCAGTACTTC.

The V gene is TRBV20-1, the J gene TRBJ2-7; 10 bases fit TRBD2. The J segment lost 4 bases and the V segment lost 0 bases, leaving 3 bases of the junction unmatched. This CDR3 region has 14 residues. Germline CDR1 reads DFQATT; CDR2 reads SNEGSKA (reference sequence). The CDR3 sequence is CSARDPSGRYEQYF. The CDR3 DNA reads as TGCAGTGCTAGAGACCCTAGCGGGAGATACGAGCAGTACTTC.

This clonotype was counted at least ten times. The chain combines TRBV28 with TRBJ2-4; 9 nucleotides line up with TRBD1. CDR1 is MDHEN and CDR2 is SYDVKM in the germline V gene. The CDR3 is 13 residues long. With V trimmed by 10 bases and J by 9 bases, 10 bases remained unmatched. The CDR3 region has the DNA TGTGCCACCTGGGACAGGGCGGGTGGCATTCAGTACTTC. Amino acids: CATWDRAGGIQYF.